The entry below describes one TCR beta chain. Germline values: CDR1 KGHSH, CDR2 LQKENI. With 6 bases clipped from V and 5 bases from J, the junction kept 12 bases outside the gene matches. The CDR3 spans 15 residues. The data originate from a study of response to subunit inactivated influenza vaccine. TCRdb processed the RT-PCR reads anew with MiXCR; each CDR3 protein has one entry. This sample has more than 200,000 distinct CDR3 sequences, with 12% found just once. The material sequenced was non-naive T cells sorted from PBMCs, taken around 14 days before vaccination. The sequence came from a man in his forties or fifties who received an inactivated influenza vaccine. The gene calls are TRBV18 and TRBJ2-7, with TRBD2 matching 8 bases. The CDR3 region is CASSRGGLQGNEQYF. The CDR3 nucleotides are TGTGCCAGCTCCCGCGGGGGGCTACAAGGGAACGAGCAGTACTTC.